This T cell receptor beta chain was captured by sequencing in a study of response to subunit inactivated influenza vaccine. Whole-study findings and limits: T cells newly recruited by each seasonal influenza vaccination are few, the authors suggested.

This CDR3 spans 13 amino acids. CDR1 is LNHNV, CDR2 YYDKDF, per germline (reference sequence). Trimming left V 0 bases short and J 6 bases short, with 9 bases between. MiXCR was run by TCRdb on the RT-PCR reads, yielding one entry per CDR3 protein. The sample has around 790,000 distinct CDR3 sequences; 20% to 25% are singletons. This clonotype has at least ten counts. Its antigen is currently unknown. The source was PBMCs from blood, collected around 5 days after vaccination. The sequence came from a man aged 50-60 years who received an inactivated influenza vaccine. V and J are TRBV15 and TRBJ2-7; D unresolved. The CDR3 here is CATSRDKLSEQYF. Written as DNA, the CDR3 is TGTGCCACCAGCAGAGACAAGCTGAGCGAGCAGTACTTC.